This is a list of T cell receptor beta chains from one sample in a study of T-cell reconstitution after alpha-beta-depleted transplantation in children. TCRdb re-called the PCR reads with MiXCR, one entry per CDR3 protein. The data show 280,000 or so distinct CDR3 sequences, roughly 11% seen once. Here the sequenced sample was peripheral blood, taken 180 days after TCRalphabeta/CD19-depleted stem cell transplant. The receptor source for this set is a male patient between 2 and 10 years old who had a stem cell transplant for chronic granulomatous disease, so the T cells may come from the graft donor. The conserved cysteine and the conserved F or W are not part of the CDR3 here.

j_gene: TRBJ2-7
v_gene: TRBV20-1
CDR3aa: SAIGVTGVYEQY

j_gene: TRBJ2-2
v_gene: TRBV25-1
CDR3aa: ASGSRTSGRTGELF

j_gene: TRBJ1-4
v_gene: TRBV30
CDR3aa: AWNQDRGEKLF

j_gene: TRBJ2-2
v_gene: TRBV18
CDR3aa: ASSPLVAGSNTGELF

j_gene: TRBJ2-1
v_gene: TRBV3-1
CDR3aa: ASSQDKRKQF

j_gene: TRBJ2-1
v_gene: TRBV5-5
CDR3aa: ASSAGLAGASSEQF

j_gene: TRBJ2-7
v_gene: TRBV5-6
CDR3aa: ASSLGVAETYEQY

j_gene: TRBJ2-7
v_gene: TRBV5-1
CDR3aa: ASSLDTGRVYEQY

j_gene: TRBJ2-5
v_gene: TRBV20-1
CDR3aa: SAEVPEKETQY

j_gene: TRBJ2-3
v_gene: TRBV5-1
CDR3aa: ASSSTSGFTDTQY

j_gene: TRBJ2-7
v_gene: TRBV28
CDR3aa: ASRQQGTSGYEQY

j_gene: TRBJ2-3
v_gene: TRBV11-1
CDR3aa: ASSPAGFPVAGGSTDTQY

j_gene: TRBJ2-2
v_gene: TRBV25-1
CDR3aa: ASRRGGATGELF

j_gene: TRBJ2-5
v_gene: TRBV20-1
CDR3aa: SAPGLAGAETQY

j_gene: TRBJ1-5
v_gene: TRBV28
CDR3aa: ASSAGGPQH

j_gene: TRBJ2-5
v_gene: TRBV24-1
CDR3aa: ATSRFGDTQY

j_gene: TRBJ2-3
v_gene: TRBV6-5
CDR3aa: ASSRSGLAGVTDTQY

j_gene: TRBJ1-2
v_gene: TRBV3-2
CDR3aa: ASSQGDTTNYGYT

j_gene: TRBJ2-5
v_gene: TRBV20-1
CDR3aa: SAPYGSVETQY

j_gene: TRBJ2-1
v_gene: TRBV19
CDR3aa: ATKPYVSDSQF

j_gene: TRBJ1-4
v_gene: TRBV20-1
CDR3aa: SARDGGRARTNEKLF

j_gene: TRBJ2-2
v_gene: TRBV7-9
CDR3aa: ASSPEVNTGELF

j_gene: TRBJ2-7
v_gene: TRBV6-1
CDR3aa: ASSEGTAGFPYEQY

j_gene: TRBJ1-1
v_gene: TRBV19
CDR3aa: ASSTTGNEAF

j_gene: TRBJ2-3
v_gene: TRBV10-3
CDR3aa: ATQAGVGADTQY

j_gene: TRBJ2-1
v_gene: TRBV20-1
CDR3aa: SATDSGGRDEQF

j_gene: TRBJ1-2
v_gene: TRBV27
CDR3aa: ASSGQGEVYGYT

j_gene: TRBJ2-7
v_gene: TRBV18
CDR3aa: ASSPGTVYEQY

j_gene: TRBJ1-1
v_gene: TRBV20-1
CDR3aa: SARSGGMNTEAF

j_gene: TRBJ2-3
v_gene: TRBV3-1
CDR3aa: ASSQGGGGADTQY

j_gene: TRBJ2-2
v_gene: TRBV12-3/TRBV12-4
CDR3aa: ASSQMGTSGRRFTGELF

j_gene: TRBJ2-1
v_gene: TRBV12-3/TRBV12-4
CDR3aa: ASSLEHFGIEQF

j_gene: TRBJ2-3
v_gene: TRBV20-1
CDR3aa: SASTRRGDTQY

j_gene: TRBJ2-3
v_gene: TRBV7-3
CDR3aa: ASSLTLADTQY

j_gene: TRBJ2-1
v_gene: TRBV12-3/TRBV12-4
CDR3aa: ASSFGTYNEQF

j_gene: TRBJ2-1
v_gene: TRBV20-1
CDR3aa: SAMRGSSYNEQF

j_gene: TRBJ2-2
v_gene: TRBV7-6
CDR3aa: ASSPWDTNTGELF

j_gene: TRBJ2-2
v_gene: TRBV7-2
CDR3aa: ASSKGGTTIGELF

j_gene: TRBJ2-7
v_gene: TRBV28
CDR3aa: ASSSPTRGWYEQY

j_gene: TRBJ2-2
v_gene: TRBV6-2/TRBV6-3
CDR3aa: ASSYATRGTGELF

j_gene: TRBJ2-7
v_gene: TRBV7-2
CDR3aa: ASSSSGYEQY

j_gene: TRBJ2-1
v_gene: TRBV7-9
CDR3aa: ASSLGAGAGYNEQF

j_gene: TRBJ2-7
v_gene: TRBV3-1
CDR3aa: ASSQDIYEQY

j_gene: TRBJ2-1
v_gene: TRBV18
CDR3aa: ASSLLSGTPSYNEQF

j_gene: TRBJ2-1
v_gene: TRBV18
CDR3aa: ASSPEQGGTNEQF

j_gene: TRBJ1-1
v_gene: TRBV11-2
CDR3aa: ASSRRGYTEAF

j_gene: TRBJ1-4
v_gene: TRBV20-1
CDR3aa: SARESTNEKLF

j_gene: TRBJ2-1
v_gene: TRBV6-2/TRBV6-3
CDR3aa: ASSKGGQGFYNEQF

j_gene: TRBJ2-7
v_gene: TRBV10-3
CDR3aa: AISEGTGREQY

j_gene: TRBJ2-7
v_gene: TRBV7-9
CDR3aa: ASSLAMTGTTPYEQY

j_gene: TRBJ2-3
v_gene: TRBV7-3
CDR3aa: ASSPRPGQGITDTQY